One TCR beta chain is described in this entry. Its antigen is currently not known. It has no much larger one-base neighbor in the sample; base qualities were not kept. CDR1 and CDR2, per the germline V gene, are SGHTA and FQGNSA. V gives up 6 bases and J gives up 5 bases, and the segment between their germline ends measures 14 bases. From the cysteine up to the phenylalanine, the CDR3 has a length of 14 residues. Only the CDR3 DNA stays, 42 bases, in frame from base 1. Using the immunoSEQ TRB Survey service, rearranged CDR3 beta regions were amplified from genomic DNA with multiplex V and J primers. To keep depth equal across samples, survey-level sequencing depth of up to 500,000 reads per sample was applied. The libraries were purified and pooled, then sequenced using Illumina technology. The study's processing was this. immunoSEQ online tools were used for productive clonality, sample overlap, pairwise scatters, CDR3 beta length, V/D/J gene usage and productiveness. Calculated diversity was defined as the number of unique rearrangements divided by total templates, multiplied by 100, and Shannon and Simpson indices were computed as well. Z-score normalized data were analyzed by principal component analysis with the R prcomp function and the ggbiplot package. Morisita's index was used to measure clonal overlap between blood and rectum within each subject. Here the immuneACCESS table is served through TCRdb, limited to in-frame sequences with V and J called. Missing clones are a known gap in these copies; in checked studies unresolved V genes cover under half, and the rest lacks a known reason. V, J and clone size were drawn from that table, and D and trimming were deduced from the DNA. The sample table contains tens of thousands of clones; only one count was recorded for 86% of them. Around 3.3% of the sample belongs to the ten largest clones.

Before the diagnostic colonoscopy, none of the ulcerative colitis patients had been given immunosuppressive medication. Blood was sampled at the same time as the colonoscopy. The Wizard kit (Promega) was used to extract genomic DNA from the blood and intestinal samples. This entry is derived from a study of pediatric ulcerative colitis (dated by TCRdb to the late 2010s). As for the study more broadly: Of the ulcerative colitis patients, about seven had pancolitis and two had left-sided colitis, and histology in every patient was consistent with ulcerative colitis. From 8 or 9 newly diagnosed, treatment-naive pediatric ulcerative colitis patients and a few non-IBD control children, paired blood and rectal samples were collected. Using the Pediatric Ulcerative Colitis Activity Index, a couple of patients were classed as having mild disease, four as having moderate disease and three as having acute severe colitis.

What the study reported, not specific to this receptor: Two rectal CDR3 clonotypes were detected in all ulcerative colitis patients and were not detected in any of the controls. Compared with controls, ulcerative colitis patients showed significantly higher autologous blood-rectal clonal overlap, a finding that suggests increased T cell trafficking to inflamed tissue. Because repertoires came from total lymphocyte DNA, patterns in rare subsets such as regulatory T cells may not be reflected. Only a handful of individuals were included in the healthy control group, which was small. Controls, mild-moderate and acute severe colitis patients were separated by rectal repertoire features, and reduced rectal diversity due to clonal expansions was observed in acute severe colitis. A couple of patients' blood samples yielded substantially fewer templates for technical reasons and were excluded from blood-rectal overlap analysis.

The sequence came from a boy younger than 18 with severe ulcerative colitis. The chain links TRBV7-2 with TRBJ2-1, with the D gene not clear enough to name. Material for sequencing was blood. The CDR3 is CASRPNGYHNEQFF. The nucleotide sequence reads as follows: TGTGCCAGCAGGCCGAATGGGTATCACAATGAGCAGTTCTTC.